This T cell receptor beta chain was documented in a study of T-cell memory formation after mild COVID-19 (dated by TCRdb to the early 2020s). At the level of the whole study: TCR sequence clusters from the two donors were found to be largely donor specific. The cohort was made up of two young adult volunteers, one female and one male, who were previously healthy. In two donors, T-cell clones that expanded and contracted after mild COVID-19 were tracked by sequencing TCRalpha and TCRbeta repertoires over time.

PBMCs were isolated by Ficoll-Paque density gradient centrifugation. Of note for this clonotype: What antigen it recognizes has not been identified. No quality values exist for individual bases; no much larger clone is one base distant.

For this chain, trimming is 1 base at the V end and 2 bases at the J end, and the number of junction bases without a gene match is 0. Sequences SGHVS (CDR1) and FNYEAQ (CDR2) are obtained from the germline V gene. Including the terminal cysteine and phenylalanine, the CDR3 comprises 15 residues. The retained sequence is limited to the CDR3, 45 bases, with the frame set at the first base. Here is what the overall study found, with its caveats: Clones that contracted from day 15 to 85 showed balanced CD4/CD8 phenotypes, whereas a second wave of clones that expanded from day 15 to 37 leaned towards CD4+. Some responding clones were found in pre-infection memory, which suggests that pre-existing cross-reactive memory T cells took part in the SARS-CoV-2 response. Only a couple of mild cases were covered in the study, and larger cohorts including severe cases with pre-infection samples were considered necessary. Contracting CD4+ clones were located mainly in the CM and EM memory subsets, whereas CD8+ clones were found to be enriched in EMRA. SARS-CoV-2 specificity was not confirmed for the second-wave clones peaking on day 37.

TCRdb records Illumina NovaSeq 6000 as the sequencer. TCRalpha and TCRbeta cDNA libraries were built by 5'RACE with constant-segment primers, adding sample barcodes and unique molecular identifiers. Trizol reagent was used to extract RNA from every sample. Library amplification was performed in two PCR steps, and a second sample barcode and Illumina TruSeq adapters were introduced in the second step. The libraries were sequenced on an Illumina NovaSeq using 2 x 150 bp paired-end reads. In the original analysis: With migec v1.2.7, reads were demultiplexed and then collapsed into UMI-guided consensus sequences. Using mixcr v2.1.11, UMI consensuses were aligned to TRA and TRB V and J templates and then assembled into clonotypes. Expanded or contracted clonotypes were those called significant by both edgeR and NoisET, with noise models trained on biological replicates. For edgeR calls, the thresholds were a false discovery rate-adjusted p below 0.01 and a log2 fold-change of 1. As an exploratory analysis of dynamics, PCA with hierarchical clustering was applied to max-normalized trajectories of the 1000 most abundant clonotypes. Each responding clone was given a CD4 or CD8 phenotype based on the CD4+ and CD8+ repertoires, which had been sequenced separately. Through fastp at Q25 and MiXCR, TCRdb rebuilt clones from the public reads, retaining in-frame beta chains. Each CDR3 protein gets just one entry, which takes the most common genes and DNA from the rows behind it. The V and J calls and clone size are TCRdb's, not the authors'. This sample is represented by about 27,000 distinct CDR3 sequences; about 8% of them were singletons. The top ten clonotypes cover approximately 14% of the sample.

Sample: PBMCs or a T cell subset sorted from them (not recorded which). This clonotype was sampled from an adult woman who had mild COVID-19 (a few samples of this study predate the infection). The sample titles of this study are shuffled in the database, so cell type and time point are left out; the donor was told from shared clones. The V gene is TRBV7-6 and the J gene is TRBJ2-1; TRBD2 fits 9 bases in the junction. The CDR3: CASSLVAGAYNEQFF. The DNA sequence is TGTGCCAGCAGCTTAGTAGCGGGGGCCTACAATGAGCAGTTCTTC. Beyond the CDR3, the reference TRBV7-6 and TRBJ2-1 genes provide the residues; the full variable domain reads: GAGVSQSPRYKVTKRGQDVALRCDPISGHVSLYWYRQALGQGPEFLTYFNYEAQQDKSGLPNDRFSAERPEGSISTLTIQRTEQRDSAMYRCASSLVAGAYNEQFFGPGTRLTVL.